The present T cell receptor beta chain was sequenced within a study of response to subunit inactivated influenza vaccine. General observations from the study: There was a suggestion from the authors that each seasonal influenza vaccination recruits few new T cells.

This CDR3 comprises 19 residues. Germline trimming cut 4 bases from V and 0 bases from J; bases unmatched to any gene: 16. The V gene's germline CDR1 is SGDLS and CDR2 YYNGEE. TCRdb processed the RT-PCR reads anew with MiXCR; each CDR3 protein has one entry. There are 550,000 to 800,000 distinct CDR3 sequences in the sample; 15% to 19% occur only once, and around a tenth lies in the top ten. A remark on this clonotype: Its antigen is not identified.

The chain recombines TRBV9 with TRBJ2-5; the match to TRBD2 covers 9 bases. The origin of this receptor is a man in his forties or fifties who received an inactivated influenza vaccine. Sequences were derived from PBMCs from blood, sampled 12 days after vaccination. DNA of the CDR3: TGTGCCAGCAGCCCCCCGACCGAGGTAGCGGGGGCCTACCAAGAGACCCAGTACTTC. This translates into CASSPPTEVAGAYQETQYF.